This TCR beta chain comes out of a study of early stage breast cancer tumors. Study summary: Most of the 16 invasive tumors were ER+, PR+ and HER2-.

The assay was immunoSEQ multiplex PCR, and TCRdb's table has in-frame clones only and misses some. The sample contains over 4,500 clones, more than 55% of which appear only once. This clone has a handful of counts. Its matching antigen is unknown. This CDR3 is 12 amino acids long. Germline-derived CDR1 and CDR2 are SGHRS and YFSETQ. V was cut by 8 bases and J by 0 bases, with 6 bases left in between. Study outcomes and limitations: Most shared enriched TCRB sequences were commonly generated ones. Compared with adjacent normal breast, tumors showed about 2.4-fold denser, more clonal T cells.

This TCR was recovered from a person in their fifties or sixties with breast cancer. What was sequenced was breast tumor tissue. The rearrangement links TRBV5-1 to TRBJ1-3; D is ambiguous. CDR3 residues: CASRDSGNTIYF. In DNA, the CDR3 is TGCGCCAGTCGGGACTCTGGAAACACCATATATTTT.